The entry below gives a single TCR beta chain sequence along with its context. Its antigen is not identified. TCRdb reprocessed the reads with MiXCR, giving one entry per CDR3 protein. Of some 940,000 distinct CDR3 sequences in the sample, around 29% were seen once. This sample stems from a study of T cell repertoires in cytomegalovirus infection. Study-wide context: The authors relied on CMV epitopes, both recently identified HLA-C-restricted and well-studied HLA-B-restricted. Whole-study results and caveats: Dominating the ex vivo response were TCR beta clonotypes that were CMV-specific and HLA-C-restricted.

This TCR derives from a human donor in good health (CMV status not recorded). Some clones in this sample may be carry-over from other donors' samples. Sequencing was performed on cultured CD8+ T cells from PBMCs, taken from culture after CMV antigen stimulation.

The CDR3 reads CASSQDFRDTDTQYF. CDR3 bases: TGCGCCAGCAGCCAAGATTTCCGGGACACAGATACGCAGTATTTT. The chain combines TRBV4-3 with TRBJ2-3; maybe TRBD2 (5 bases). The CDR3 is 15 residues long. Trimming left V 0 bases short and J 2 bases short, with 9 bases between. Looked up from germline, CDR1 is LGHNA and CDR2 is YSLEER.